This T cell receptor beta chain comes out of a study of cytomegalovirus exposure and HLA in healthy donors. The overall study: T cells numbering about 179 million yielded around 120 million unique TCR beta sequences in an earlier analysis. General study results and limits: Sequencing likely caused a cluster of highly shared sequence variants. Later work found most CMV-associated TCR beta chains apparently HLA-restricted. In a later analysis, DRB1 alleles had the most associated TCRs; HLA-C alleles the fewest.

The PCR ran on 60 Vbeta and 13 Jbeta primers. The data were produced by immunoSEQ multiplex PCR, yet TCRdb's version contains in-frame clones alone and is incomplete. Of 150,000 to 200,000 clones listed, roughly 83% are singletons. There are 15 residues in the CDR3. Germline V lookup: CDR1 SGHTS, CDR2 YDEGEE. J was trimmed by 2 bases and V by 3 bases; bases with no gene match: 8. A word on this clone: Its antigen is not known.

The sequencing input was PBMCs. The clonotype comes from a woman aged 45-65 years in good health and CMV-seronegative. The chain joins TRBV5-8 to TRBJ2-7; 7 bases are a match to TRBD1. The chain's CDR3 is CASSSRTGLTYEQYF. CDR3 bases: TGTGCCAGCAGCTCCCGGACAGGTCTAACCTACGAGCAGTACTTC.